This TCR beta chain stems from a study of metastatic and nonmetastatic thyroid tumors. Study-wide context: Malignant and benign thyroid patients had repertoires compared in peripheral blood and tumor or nodule tissue. Findings of the study overall: The reported finding was significantly higher TCR beta diversity in malignant thyroid tumors relative to benign nodules, in blood and tumor.

V shed 4 bases and J 3 bases; nucleotides not matched to a gene: 5. CDR1 is DFQATT, CDR2 SNEGSKA, per germline (reference sequence). This CDR3 contains 15 residues. This clone was picked up many times. Its antigen is not identified. Before thyroid surgery, none of the patients had received any treatment. As originally analysed: In papillary thyroid cancer, a distant-metastasis classifier was built using CDR3 differences across clinicopathological groups. TCRdb redid the clone calls on the PCR reads using MiXCR. The V and J calls were not made by the authors but by TCRdb's processing. The sample yields about 19,000 clones, about 20% seen once.

The TCR sequence derives from a male donor with papillary thyroid cancer or a benign thyroid nodule (not recorded which). Some clones in this sample may be carry-over from other donors' samples. V is TRBV20-1 and J is TRBJ2-1; 11 bases match TRBD2. What was sequenced was tumor tissue. In nucleotides, the CDR3 is TGCAGTGCTAAAACCGGGACTAGCGGCTACAATGAGCAGTTCTTC. It is translated as CSAKTGTSGYNEQFF.